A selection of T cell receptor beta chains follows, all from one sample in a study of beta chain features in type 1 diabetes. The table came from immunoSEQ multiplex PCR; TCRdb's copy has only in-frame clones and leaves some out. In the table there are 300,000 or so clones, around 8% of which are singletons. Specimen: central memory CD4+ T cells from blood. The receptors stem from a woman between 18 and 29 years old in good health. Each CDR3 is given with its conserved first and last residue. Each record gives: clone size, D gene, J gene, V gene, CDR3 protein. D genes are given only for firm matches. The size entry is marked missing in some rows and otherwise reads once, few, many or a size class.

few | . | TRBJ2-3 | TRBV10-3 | CATGSGTDTQYF
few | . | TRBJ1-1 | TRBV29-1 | CSGLRNTEAFF
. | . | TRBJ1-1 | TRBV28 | CASSFGQWGRTEAFF
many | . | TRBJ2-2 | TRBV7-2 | CASSLGWKNTGELFF
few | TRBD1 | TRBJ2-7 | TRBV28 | CASLGTVSEQYF
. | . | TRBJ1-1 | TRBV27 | CASSLTGRTEAFF
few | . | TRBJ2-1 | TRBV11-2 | CASSLEVSSNEQFF
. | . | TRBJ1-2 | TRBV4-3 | CASSQQMGGNYGYTF
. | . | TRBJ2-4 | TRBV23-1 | CASSPASGRGRLVAKNIQYF
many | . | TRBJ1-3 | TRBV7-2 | CASSLGSLGSGNTIYF
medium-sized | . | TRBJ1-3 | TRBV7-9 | CASSSSSVSGNTIYF
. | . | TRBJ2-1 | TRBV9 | CASSEDGSYNEQFF
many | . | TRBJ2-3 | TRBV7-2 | CASSRAAGHDTQYF
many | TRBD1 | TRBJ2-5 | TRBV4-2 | CASSQAGGEETQYF
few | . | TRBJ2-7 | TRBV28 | CASTSTVRYEQYF
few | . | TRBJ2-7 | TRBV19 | CASSISAALVYEQYF
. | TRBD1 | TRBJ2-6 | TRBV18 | CASSSTGTGANVLTF
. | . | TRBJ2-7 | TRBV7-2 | CASSLYVGTYEQYF
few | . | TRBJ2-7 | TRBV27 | CASGSTGTYEQYF
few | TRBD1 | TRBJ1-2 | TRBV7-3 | CASSLTEAGGRGYTF
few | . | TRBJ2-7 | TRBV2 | CASSGHYEQYF
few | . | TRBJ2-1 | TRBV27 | CASSLYVVSGENEQFF
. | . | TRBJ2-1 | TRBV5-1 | CASSSQSTYNEQFF
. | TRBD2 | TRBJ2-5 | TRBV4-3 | CASSPGTSQETQYF
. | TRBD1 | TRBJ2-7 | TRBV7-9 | CASSFGTVNEQYF
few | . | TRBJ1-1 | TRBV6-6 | CASSYSGLEAFF
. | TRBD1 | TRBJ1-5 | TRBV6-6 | CASSGDPGQGYQPQHF
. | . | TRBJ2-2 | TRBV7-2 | CASSLDSWSGELFF
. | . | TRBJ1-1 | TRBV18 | CASSPPGNTEAFF
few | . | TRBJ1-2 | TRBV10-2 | CASKKTENDYGYTF
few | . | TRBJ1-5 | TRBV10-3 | CAIGRGNQPQHF
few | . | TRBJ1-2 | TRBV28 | CASSSGGVHYGYTF
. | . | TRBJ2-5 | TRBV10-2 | CASSKDDGETQYF
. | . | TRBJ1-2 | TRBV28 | CASSAVNRGLGYTF
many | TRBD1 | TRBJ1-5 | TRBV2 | CASSETGNQPQHF
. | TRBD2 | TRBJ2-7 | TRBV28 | CASSLWQAGGSEQYF
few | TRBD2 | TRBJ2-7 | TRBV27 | CASSPRGGGSYEQYF
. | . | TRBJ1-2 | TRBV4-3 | CASSQERYGFSGYTF
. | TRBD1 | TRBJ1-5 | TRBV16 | CASADRAGNQPQHF
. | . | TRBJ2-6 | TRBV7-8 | CASNPSRAGANVLTF
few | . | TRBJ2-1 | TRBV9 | CASSVEGQPSLKQFF
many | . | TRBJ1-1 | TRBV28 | CASSFPSGVNTEAFF
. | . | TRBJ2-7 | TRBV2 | CASGGQSYEQYF
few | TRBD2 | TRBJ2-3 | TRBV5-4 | CASSIRLAGATDTQYF
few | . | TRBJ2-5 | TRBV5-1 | CASKAQETQYF
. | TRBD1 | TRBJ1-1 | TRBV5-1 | CASSFRGQGLTEAFF
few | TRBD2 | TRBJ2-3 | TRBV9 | CASSYGAGGTDTQYF
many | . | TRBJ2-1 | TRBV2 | CASSPIDEQFF
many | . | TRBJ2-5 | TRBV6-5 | CASSYSTSGTQYF
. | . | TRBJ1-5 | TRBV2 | CASTSRGGSNQPQHF
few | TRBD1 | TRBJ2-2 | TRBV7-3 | CASSLQGRTGELFF